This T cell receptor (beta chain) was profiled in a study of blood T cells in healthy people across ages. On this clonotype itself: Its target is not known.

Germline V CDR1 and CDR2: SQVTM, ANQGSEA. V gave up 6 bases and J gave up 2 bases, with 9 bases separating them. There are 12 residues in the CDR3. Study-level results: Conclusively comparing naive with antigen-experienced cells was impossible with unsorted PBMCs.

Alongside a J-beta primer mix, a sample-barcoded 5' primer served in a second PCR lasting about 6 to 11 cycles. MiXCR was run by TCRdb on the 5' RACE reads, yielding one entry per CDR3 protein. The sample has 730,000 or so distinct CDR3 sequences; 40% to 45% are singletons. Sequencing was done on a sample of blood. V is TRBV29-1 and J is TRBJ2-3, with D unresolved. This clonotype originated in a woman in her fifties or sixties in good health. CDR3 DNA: TGCAGCGTCCAGGTCAACACAGATACGCAGTATTTT. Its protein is CSVQVNTDTQYF.